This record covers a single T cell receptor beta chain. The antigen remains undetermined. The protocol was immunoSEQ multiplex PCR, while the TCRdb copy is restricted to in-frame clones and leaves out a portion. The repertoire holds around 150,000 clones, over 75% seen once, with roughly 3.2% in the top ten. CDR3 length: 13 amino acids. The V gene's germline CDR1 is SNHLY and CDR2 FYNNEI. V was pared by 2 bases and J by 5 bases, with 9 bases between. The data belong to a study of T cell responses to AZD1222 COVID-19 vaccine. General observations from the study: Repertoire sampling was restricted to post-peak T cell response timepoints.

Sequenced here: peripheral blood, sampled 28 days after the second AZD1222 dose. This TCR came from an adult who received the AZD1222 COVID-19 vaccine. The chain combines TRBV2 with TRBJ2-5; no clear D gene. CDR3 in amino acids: CASSEKRAETQYF. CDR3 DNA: TGTGCCAGCAGTGAAAAAAGGGCCGAGACCCAGTACTTC.